These 24 T cell receptor beta chains came from one sample sequenced in a study of blood T cell repertoires in COVID-19. Data came from immunoSEQ multiplex PCR; TCRdb stores just in-frame clones and leaves some out. The data hold more than 100,000 clones, with 78% observed a single time. The sample taken for sequencing was peripheral blood. The receptors were gathered from a man in his 70s with acute or convalescent COVID-19.

The sample holds a few counts of this clone. J is TRBJ1-6 and V is TRBV11-2, with a weak D call TRBD1 (5 bases). This CDR3 has 15 amino acids. Deletions cut 1 base from V and 9 bases from J, with 13 bases between. Germline V gene sequence: CDR1 SGHAT, CDR2 FQNNGV. Here the CDR3 DNA reads TGTGCCAGCAGCTTAGTGGGGGGTAACGGTTCACCCCTCCACTTT. It encodes CASSLVGGNGSPLHF. Combining the CDR3 with reference TRBV11-2 and TRBJ1-6 gives the whole variable domain EAGVAQSPRYKIIEKRQSVAFWCNPISGHATLYWYQQILGQGPKLLIQFQNNGVVDDSQLPKDRFSAERLKGVDSTLKIQPAKLEDSAVYLCASSLVGGNGSPLHFGNGTRLTVT.

The chain employs TRBV5-1 and TRBJ1-6; D is perhaps TRBD1 (6 bases). Germline loops: CDR1 SGHRS, CDR2 YFSETQ. Between the trimmed V and J ends, which lost 0 bases and 2 bases, there was a span of 6 bases. The CDR3 is 15 amino acids. CDR3 sequence reads: CASSLGTAYNSPLHF. Here the CDR3 DNA reads TGCGCCAGCAGCTTGGGGACAGCCTATAATTCACCCCTCCACTTT.

The chain carries TRBV5-1 and TRBJ2-2; D is possibly TRBD2 (5 bases). Trimming removed 0 bases from V and 3 bases from J, with 15 bases in between. This CDR3 spans 17 amino acids. Germline assignment: CDR1 SGHRS and CDR2 YFSETQ. The chain's CDR3 is CASSLEGRGADTGELFF. In nucleotides, the CDR3 is TGCGCCAGCAGCTTGGAGGGTCGGGGTGCGGACACCGGGGAGCTGTTTTTT.

The gene calls are TRBV9 and TRBJ2-1; D is unresolved. The ends were cut back, 1 base at V and 9 bases at J, with 8 bases in the middle. This CDR3 has 12 amino acids. Germline V gene sequence: CDR1 SGDLS, CDR2 YYNGEE. The DNA of the CDR3 is TGTGCCAGCAGCGTATACCTAGGTGAGCAGTTCTTC. This codes for CASSVYLGEQFF.

V is TRBV5-4 and J is TRBJ2-5; D is perhaps TRBD2 (5 bases). The end of the DNA aligns better with TRBJ2-7, so the J call may be wrong. The CDR3 covers 13 residues. CDR1 and CDR2 (germline): SGHNT, YYREEE (reference sequence). The CDR3 DNA reads TGTGCCAGCAGCTTCCCCGGGAACTACGAGCAGTACTTC. Encoded protein: CASSFPGNYEQYF.

This sequence joins TRBV11-1 and TRBJ2-5; 11 bases fit TRBD2. The CDR3 has 15 residues. V lost 3 bases, J lost 4 bases, and 4 bases stayed unmatched. CDR1 is SGHAT and CDR2 is FQDESV in the germline V gene (reference sequence). CDR3 DNA: TGTGCCAGCAGCTTCACCGGGACTAGCGGAGAGACCCAGTACTTC. Translation: CASSFTGTSGETQYF. Variable domain in full (rest from reference TRBV11-1 and TRBJ2-5): EAEVAQSPRYKITEKSQAVAFWCDPISGHATLYWYRQILGQGPELLVQFQDESVVDDSQLPKDRFSAERLKGVDSTLKIQPAELGDSAMYLCASSFTGTSGETQYFGPGTRLLVL.

The rearrangement joins TRBV6-5 to TRBJ2-5; 7 bases align to TRBD1. Germline CDR1 is MNHEY and CDR2 is SVGAGI. V trimming: 4 bases; J trimming: 3 bases; junction bases outside the gene matches: 11. The CDR3 length is 16 residues. CDR3 residues: CASSSIAAGGEETQYF. CDR3 DNA: TGTGCCAGCAGTTCCATTGCGGCAGGGGGAGAAGAGACCCAGTACTTC.

This clone was detected only a few times. The rearrangement uses TRBV12-3 or TRBV12-4 and TRBJ1-2; a weak D match, TRBD1 (5 bases). With 8 bases removed from V and 2 bases from J, the gap between germline ends came to 12 bases. The CDR3 contains 13 residues. CDR3 sequence reads: CASGDDSNYGYTF. The CDR3 bases are TGTGCCAGCGGGGATGACAGCAACTATGGCTACACCTTC.

The rearrangement joins TRBV5-6 to TRBJ2-7; 7 bases map to TRBD1. Germline-derived CDR1 and CDR2 are SGHDT and YYEEEE. V shed 1 base and J 5 bases; nucleotides not matched to a gene: 6. The CDR3 has 14 amino acids. As DNA, the CDR3 is TGTGCCAGCAGCTTGATTACAGGGGTCGACGAGCAGTACTTC. Translated, it gives CASSLITGVDEQYF. Full variable domain (outside the CDR3, taken from reference TRBV5-6 and TRBJ2-7): DAGVTQSPTHLIKTRGQQVTLRCSPKSGHDTVSWYQQALGQGPQFIFQYYEEEERQRGNFPDRFSGHQFPNYSSELNVNALLLGDSALYLCASSLITGVDEQYFGPGTRLTVT.

A few counts support this clone. The chain couples TRBV24-1 to TRBJ2-3; D is uncertain. V shed 5 bases and J shed 5 bases, with 4 bases lying between them. The CDR3 contains 11 residues. CDR1 KGHDR and CDR2 SFDVKD come from the germline V gene. DNA for the CDR3: TGTGCCACCAGTGTCGGAGATACGCAGTATTTT. It encodes CATSVGDTQYF.

The chain couples TRBV2 to TRBJ1-1, with 10 nucleotides matching TRBD1. This CDR3 spans 12 amino acids. With 7 bases clipped from V and 11 bases from J, the junction kept 7 bases outside the gene matches. The germline V gene has CDR1 SNHLY and CDR2 FYNNEI. CDR3 nucleotide sequence: TGTGCCAGCAAGGGACAGGGGATTATTGCTTTCTTT. It is translated as CASKGQGIIAFF.

This clone has only one observation. V is TRBV12-3 or TRBV12-4 and J is TRBJ1-2; tentatively, D is TRBD1 (5 bases). V shed 1 base and J shed 6 bases, with 9 bases lying between them. CDR3 size: 13 residues. This CDR3 is CASSLGRVHGYTF. The DNA for the CDR3 is TGTGCCAGCAGTTTAGGCAGGGTCCATGGCTACACCTTC.

V usage is TRBV27 and J usage is TRBJ1-2; 9 bases match TRBD1. The V and J ends lost 6 bases and 4 bases, in that order; junction bases with no gene match: 3. CDR3 length: 13 residues. The germline CDR1 and CDR2 sequences are MNHEY and SMNVEV (reference sequence). The CDR3 DNA reads TGTGCCAGCAGGTTGACAGGGGGCTATGGCTACACCTTC. The encoded protein is CASRLTGGYGYTF.

This clone was found a few times. The chain employs TRBV11-3 and TRBJ1-1; 11 bases are shared with TRBD1. Germline CDR1 SGHNT, CDR2 YENEEA. Germline trimming cut 3 bases from V and 4 bases from J; bases unmatched to any gene: 4. The CDR3 spans 15 residues. CDR3 coding DNA: TGTGCCAGCAGCTTGGGACAGGGGGTCGGCACTGAAGCTTTCTTT. Its translation: CASSLGQGVGTEAFF.

The J gene is TRBJ1-1, the V gene TRBV6-5; D call uncertain. V shed 1 base and J shed 0 bases, with 9 bases lying between them. The CDR3 runs 15 residues. CDR1 and CDR2 from the germline V gene are MNHEY and SVGAGI. The CDR3 is CASSYLGGLNTEAFF. The CDR3 bases are TGTGCCAGCAGTTACTTGGGAGGGCTGAACACTGAAGCTTTCTTT.

This clone has more than one count but fewer than ten. The genes are TRBV7-6 and TRBJ2-5; 7 bases agree with TRBD1. This CDR3 comprises 14 residues. Trimming cost V 0 bases and J 4 bases; bases outside gene matches: 2. CDR1 SGHVS and CDR2 FNYEAQ come from the germline V gene. This chain's CDR3 is CASSLAAGGETQYF. The CDR3, as DNA: TGTGCCAGCAGCTTAGCGGCAGGGGGAGAGACCCAGTACTTC.

The J gene is TRBJ2-7, the V gene TRBV2; D unclear. The CDR3 loop spans 13 amino acids. Deletions cut 6 bases from V and 1 base from J, with 10 bases between. From germline, CDR1 is SNHLY and CDR2 FYNNEI. This CDR3 is CASRLGNSYEQYF. In DNA, the CDR3 is TGTGCCAGCAGGCTCGGTAATTCCTACGAGCAGTACTTC. The entire variable domain, with the rest obtained from reference TRBV2 and TRBJ2-7, is as follows: EPEVTQTPSHQVTQMGQEVILRCVPISNHLYFYWYRQILGQKVEFLVSFYNNEISEKSEIFDDQFSVERPDGSNFTLKIRSTKLEDSAMYFCASRLGNSYEQYFGPGTRLTVT.

This rearrangement joins TRBV5-5 to TRBJ1-2; 12 nucleotides agree with TRBD1. This CDR3 is 15 amino acids long. CDR1 is SGHKS and CDR2 is YYEKEE in the germline V gene (reference sequence). The V segment lost 2 bases and the J segment 6 bases; nucleotides outside the gene matches: 5. This CDR3 is CASSLTGTGGNGYTF. CDR3 DNA: TGTGCCAGCAGCTTAACCGGGACAGGGGGCAATGGCTACACCTTC.

The V and J genes are TRBV18 and TRBJ1-3, with 7 nucleotides matching TRBD1. After removal of 3 bases from V and 0 bases from J, the junction contained 8 bases not matched to a gene. From germline, CDR1 is KGHSH and CDR2 LQKENI. The CDR3 runs 17 residues. The CDR3 DNA follows: TGTGCCAGCTCACCCAACCGGACAGGCTTCTCTGGAAACACCATATATTTT. This gives the protein CASSPNRTGFSGNTIYF.

In this sample, this clone turned up a few times. The chain uses TRBV27 and TRBJ2-7, with TRBD1 identical over 8 bases. Germline lookup yields CDR1 MNHEY and CDR2 SMNVEV (reference sequence). This CDR3 is 15 amino acids long. V shed 5 bases, J shed 5 bases, and the junction held 11 bases outside the gene matches. CDR3 DNA sequence: TGTGCCAGCAGTCCGCAGGGGGCAGACGGAAACGAGCAGTACTTC. Encoded protein: CASSPQGADGNEQYF.

This clone was counted a single time. This chain connects TRBV5-4 to TRBJ2-7, with a tentative D call TRBD2 (6 bases). The CDR3 is 13 residues long. V shed 0 bases and J shed 5 bases, with 9 bases lying between them. Germline values: CDR1 SGHNT, CDR2 YYREEE (reference sequence). This chain's CDR3 is CASSLDRRDEQYF. CDR3 coding DNA: TGTGCCAGCAGCTTGGACAGGAGGGACGAGCAGTACTTC.

This rearrangement joins TRBV24-1 to TRBJ1-2, with D perhaps matching TRBD1 (6 bases). CDR1 KGHDR and CDR2 SFDVKD come from the germline V gene. The CDR3 has 12 residues. V lost 9 bases to trimming and J lost 0 bases, with 7 bases between them. In DNA, the CDR3 is TGTGCCACCGGGGACACTAACTATGGCTACACCTTC. It specifies CATGDTNYGYTF.

The CDR3: CASSHHRDPYEQYF. In DNA form, the CDR3 reads TGTGCCAGCAGCCATCACAGGGACCCCTACGAGCAGTACTTC. This chain links TRBV3-1 (or the pseudogene TRBV3-2) with TRBJ2-7, with D perhaps TRBD1 (6 bases). CDR3 length: 14 amino acids. V was trimmed by 3 bases and J by 2 bases, leaving 11 bases between them. Germline V gene sequence: CDR1 LGHDT, CDR2 YNNKEL (reference sequence).

This clone appeared a few times. The chain links TRBV11-3 to TRBJ2-1; a weak D match, TRBD2 (7 bases). Germline-derived CDR1 and CDR2 are SGHNT and YENEEA. The CDR3 is 16 residues long. The V and J ends lost 0 bases and 9 bases respectively, with 18 bases between them. DNA for the CDR3: TGTGCCAGCAGCTTAGATCTTGCGCGGGGGCTGGGTGAGCAGTTCTTC. It yields the protein CASSLDLARGLGEQFF.